Detailed here is one T cell receptor beta chain. Its antigen is currently unknown. The sample is drawn from a study of T cells in Graves' hyperthyroidism and ophthalmopathy. Study-wide results and limits: Most thyroid-expanded clonotypes above 0.001 were also found in blood. Onset of ophthalmopathy came a median approximately 6 months after the model predicted it.

Using RNA transcripts as the source, TCR beta CDR3 regions were amplified. Using the HTBI primer set, a first-round RT-PCR was run on the TCR CDR3. MiXCR was run by TCRdb on the multiplex PCR reads, yielding one entry per CDR3 protein. The sample consists of roughly 570,000 distinct CDR3 sequences, more than 45% of them appearing once. Germline CDR1 is SGHRS and CDR2 is YFSETQ. Trimming took 0 bases from V and 4 from J, leaving 4 bases between them. CDR3 length equals 12 residues. Thyroid ultrasound, orbital computed tomography, clinical symptoms, and serum thyroxine and TRAb underpinned diagnoses. The sequenced sample consisted of peripheral blood or thyroid tissue (not recorded which). The sequence was obtained from an adult woman with Graves' disease, either hyperthyroidism or ophthalmopathy (not recorded which). The chain links TRBV5-1 to TRBJ2-5; D is unclear. In DNA, the CDR3 is TGCGCCAGCAGCTTGGATATAGAGACCCAGTACTTC. The encoded protein is CASSLDIETQYF.